A selection of T cell receptor beta chains follows, all from one sample in a study of control samples from healthy donors and cancer patients. Only in-frame clones appear in the TCRdb table, and some are missing; sequencing was by immunoSEQ multiplex PCR. Recorded for this sample: roughly 200,000 clones. Material for sequencing was blood. These receptors came from a woman aged 25 to 39 in good health. CDR3s leave out the opening cysteine and the closing phenylalanine or tryptophan. D genes are given only for firm matches.

TRBV14,NA,ASSRSLRPYEQY
TRBV28,TRBD2,ASSRLAGAYNEQF
TRBV6-5,NA,ASSTNPGLFGYT
TRBV7-9,TRBD1,ASSSGQGFYNSPLH
TRBV15,NA,ATSRGGSSVQETQY
TRBV5-1,TRBD2,ASSLTSGGSYNEQF
TRBV5-6,NA,ASSFWGAGSKETQY
TRBV4-3,NA,ASSQGTATNEKLF
TRBV13,NA,ASSLWENTEAF
TRBV29-1,NA,SASRSDTEAF
TRBV19,NA,AVGPGQPQH
TRBV6-2/TRBV6-3,TRBD2,ASSYSETSGVNEQF
TRBV29-1,TRBD1,SVVRLAGGRNIQY
TRBV7-8,NA,ASSLGNTQY
TRBV7-8,NA,ASSLIGDPNSPLH
TRBV19,TRBD1,ASNTGGETQY
TRBV15,NA,ATSRDPRGEYEQY
TRBV7-2,TRBD1,ASSSSGTENEQY
TRBV18,NA,ASSPGSNQPQH
TRBV9,TRBD2,ASSVGGGDTQY
TRBV4-1,TRBD1,ASSQRGPEETQY
TRBV11-2,TRBD1,ASSLGLIRQGAEAF
TRBV28,TRBD1,ASSLLPGTGPDTQY
TRBV4-3,NA,ASSQDFSAGPEAF
TRBV30,TRBD1,AWSRDSATNEKLF
TRBV28,TRBD1,ASIPWGTGSTNEKLF
TRBV5-1,TRBD2,ASRGGLAGGKRETQY
TRBV12-3/TRBV12-4,NA,ASSPSRTEAF
TRBV12-3/TRBV12-4,NA,ASRFYSDTQY
TRBV7-2,TRBD1,ASRGQGPNQPQH
TRBV21-1,NA,ASSKVSGGPQETQY
TRBV12-3/TRBV12-4,TRBD1,ASSWDRGGELF
TRBV7-2,NA,AGVRADPYGYT
TRBV6-5,TRBD1,ASRGQGAHNEQF
TRBV3-1/TRBV3-2,TRBD2,ASSHRQTSGATDTQY
TRBV30,NA,AWRTVPPYEQY
TRBV7-8,NA,ASSPNRESSYEQY
TRBV7-9,NA,ASEAPGVANTGELF
TRBV11-2,TRBD1,ASSPVWTGVGGEKLF
TRBV3-1/TRBV3-2,NA,ASPTGRPSYEQY
TRBV27,NA,ASGLTATDTQY
TRBV6-5,TRBD1,ASSPNRGWNEQF
TRBV18,TRBD2,ASSPPSGGTYEQY
TRBV7-2,NA,ASSLVPANSPLH
TRBV7-2,NA,ASSLGSAVNYEQY
TRBV7-8,NA,ASSRRTGNSPLH
TRBV5-1,TRBD1,ASSPDRVPGELF